This passage covers 29 T cell receptor beta chains from one sample sequenced in a study of shared clonotypes between healthy human individuals. The table came from immunoSEQ multiplex PCR; TCRdb's copy has only in-frame clones and leaves some out. The table lists 450,000 to 550,000 clones, roughly 78% of them singletons, with roughly 13% in the top ten. The sequenced sample was PBMCs. The receptors were sampled from a middle-aged woman in good health. Some clones in this sample may be carry-over from other donors' samples.

This clone occurred a few times. V is TRBV5-1 and J is TRBJ1-2, with 8 bases matching TRBD1. The CDR3 totals 15 residues. V lost 4 bases, J lost 4 bases, and 9 bases stayed unmatched. Germline loops: CDR1 SGHRS, CDR2 YFSETQ. The CDR3 DNA follows: TGCGCCAGCAGCCGGTCGGGGGACAGGACCTATGGCTACACCTTC. It is translated as CASSRSGDRTYGYTF. Supplemented by reference TRBV5-1 and TRBJ1-2, the full variable domain reads KAGVTQTPRYLIKTRGQQVTLSCSPISGHRSVSWYQQTPGQGLQFLFEYFSETQRNKGNFPGRFSGRQFSNSRSEMNVSTLELGDSALYLCASSRSGDRTYGYTFGSGTRLTVV.

This sequence joins TRBV10-3 and TRBJ2-1; a weak D match, TRBD1 (5 bases). Germline V gives CDR1 ENHRY, CDR2 SYGVKD. V lost 0 bases to trimming and J lost 7 bases, with 10 bases between them. This CDR3 has 14 residues. The CDR3 loop reads CAISESGQRNEQFF. The CDR3 DNA reads TGTGCCATCAGTGAGTCGGGGCAGAGGAATGAGCAGTTCTTC.

Concerning this clone itself: A single base is all that separates this from a far larger clone, so a read error is likely. This sample also contains other DNA sequences that code for the same CDR3. This chain uses TRBV6-4 with TRBJ2-1; 11 nucleotides agree with TRBD1. The length of the CDR3 is 14 residues. With 2 bases clipped from V and 7 bases from J, the junction kept 1 base outside the gene matches. In germline, CDR1 is MRHNA, CDR2 SNTAGT. The CDR3 DNA reads TGTGCCAGCAGTGACGGGACAGGGGGTAATGAGCAGTTCTTC. As protein: CASSDGTGGNEQFF.

This chain joins TRBV10-3 and TRBJ1-2, with TRBD1 matching 7 bases. Germline assignment: CDR1 ENHRY and CDR2 SYGVKD. V lost 0 bases to trimming and J lost 4 bases; unmatched junction nucleotides: 5. The CDR3 is made up of 15 amino acids. The CDR3 reads CAISESSSGGYGYTF. The DNA of the CDR3 is TGTGCCATCAGTGAGTCCTCGTCAGGGGGCTATGGCTACACCTTC.

V gene TRBV4-1 combines with J gene TRBJ2-7; TRBD2 matches 10 bases. Germline-derived CDR1 and CDR2 are MGHRA and YSYEKL. Trimming at V came to 1 base and at J to 9 bases, leaving 3 bases not matched to a gene. This CDR3 comprises 13 residues. The CDR3 spells CASSQAGLALQYF. For the CDR3, the DNA is TGCGCCAGCAGCCAAGCGGGACTAGCGTTGCAGTACTTC.

V gene TRBV19 combines with J gene TRBJ2-2; tentative D call: TRBD1 (6 bases). The CDR3 covers 15 residues. Germline V gene lookup returns CDR1 LNHDA and CDR2 SQIVND (reference sequence). V gave up 3 bases and J gave up 4 bases, with 12 bases separating them. The CDR3 DNA follows: TGTGCCAGTAGTATCAAGGGGGTGGCCACCGGGGAGCTGTTTTTT. Protein sequence: CASSIKGVATGELFF. Complete variable domain (other parts from reference TRBV19 and TRBJ2-2): DGGITQSPKYLFRKEGQNVTLSCEQNLNHDAMYWYRQDPGQGLRLIYYSQIVNDFQKGDIAEGYSVSREKKESFPLTVTSAQKNPTAFYLCASSIKGVATGELFFGEGSRLTVL.

This sequence joins TRBV18 and TRBJ1-1; D is undetermined. V lost 3 bases and J 7 bases, leaving 9 bases between the germline ends. CDR3 length: 12 amino acids. Germline loops: CDR1 KGHSH, CDR2 LQKENI. The CDR3 reads CASSPRTNEAFF. DNA for the CDR3: TGTGCCAGCTCACCCCGGACGAATGAAGCTTTCTTT.

The chain has TRBV10-3 and TRBJ2-1; the D gene could be TRBD1 or TRBD2 (6 bases each). The CDR3 extends over 14 amino acids. V lost 11 bases to trimming and J lost 8 bases, with 22 bases between them. Germline assignment: CDR1 ENHRY and CDR2 SYGVKD. This chain's CDR3 is CAAQQGDGEDEQFF. In DNA form, the CDR3 reads TGTGCCGCACAACAGGGTGACGGGGAGGATGAGCAGTTCTTC.

This clone was seen only a few times. J is TRBJ2-7 and V is TRBV6-1, with D possibly matching TRBD2 (7 bases). Germline loops: CDR1 MNHNS, CDR2 SASEGT. The CDR3 consists of 15 residues. V was trimmed by 3 bases and J by 6 bases, leaving 18 bases between them. The CDR3 loop is CASSDNAGAGGEQYF. The CDR3 DNA reads as TGTGCCAGCAGTGATAATGCGGGGGCTGGGGGCGAGCAGTACTTC.

The chain employs TRBV4-1 and TRBJ2-1; 10 nucleotides align to TRBD2. The CDR3 sequence is 17 residues long. The V and J ends lost 2 bases and 9 bases, in that order; junction bases with no gene match: 13. In germline, CDR1 is MGHRA, CDR2 YSYEKL. In DNA form, the CDR3 reads TGCGCCAGCAGCCAACCCTTTCCTAGCGGGAGTGGACGTGAGCAGTTCTTC. This translates into CASSQPFPSGSGREQFF.

The CDR3 DNA reads as TGTGCCTGGAAGACCGGGACAGGGGACTACGAGCAGTACTTC. Translation: CAWKTGTGDYEQYF. The chain couples TRBV30 to TRBJ2-7; 10 positions agree with TRBD1. CDR1 is GTSNPN and CDR2 is SVGIG in the germline V gene (reference sequence). This CDR3 is 14 amino acids long. The V and J ends lost 4 bases and 3 bases, in that order; junction bases with no gene match: 6.

The CDR3 DNA reads as TGTGCCAGCAGCTTGGAGGGGGCCTCCTACAATGAGCAGTTCTTC. Translated, it gives CASSLEGASYNEQFF. The chain employs TRBV5-5 and TRBJ2-1; the match to TRBD1 covers 7 bases. The CDR3 runs 15 residues. V shed 0 bases, J shed 0 bases, and the junction held 0 bases outside the gene matches. The germline V gene has CDR1 SGHKS and CDR2 YYEKEE (reference sequence).

V is TRBV12-2 and J is TRBJ2-7; TRBD1 is the table's D call, not checked against the DNA. TRBV12-2 represents a pseudogene. There are 15 residues in the CDR3. CDR3 sequence (DNA): TGTGCAAGTCGCTTCACAGGGTACCAGACCTACGAGCAGTACTTC. This encodes CASRFTGYQTYEQYF.

The chain recombines TRBV21-1 with TRBJ2-2; the table assigns TRBD2, which was not confirmed against the DNA. TRBV21-1 is recorded as a pseudogene. The CDR3 is 18 residues long. The DNA for the CDR3 is TGTGCCAGCAGCAGACCGCACGGACTAGTCCCTTACACCGGGGAGCTGTTTTTT. Its protein product is CASSRPHGLVPYTGELFF.

This clone was counted a few times. The rearrangement uses TRBV6-1 and TRBJ2-5; 10 bases line up with TRBD2. The CDR3 length is 14 residues. V lost 6 bases, J lost 5 bases, and 6 bases stayed unmatched. The germline V gene has CDR1 MNHNS and CDR2 SASEGT. CDR3 amino acids: CASRSGRATETQYF. The CDR3 nucleotides read TGTGCCAGCAGAAGCGGGAGGGCCACGGAGACCCAGTACTTC.

The CDR3 here is CASSVILVVYEQYF. The CDR3 DNA sequence: TGTGCCAGCAGTGTTATCCTAGTCGTCTACGAGCAGTACTTC. V gene TRBV6-1 combines with J gene TRBJ2-7; D is unclear. Trimming left V 4 bases short and J 3 bases short, with 13 bases between. The CDR3 contains 14 residues. Germline lookup yields CDR1 MNHNS and CDR2 SASEGT.

This clone was recorded at least ten times. The rearrangement uses TRBV18 and TRBJ2-1, with D maybe TRBD2 (5 bases). Per germline, CDR1 KGHSH and CDR2 LQKENI. This CDR3 comprises 15 residues. V was shortened by 2 bases and J by 4 bases, with 12 bases between the two germline ends. In DNA form, the CDR3 reads TGTGCCAGCTCACCAATGGGAGTGAGTTACAATGAGCAGTTCTTC. This gives the protein CASSPMGVSYNEQFF.

The V call is TRBV9, the J call TRBJ2-1, with a weak D call TRBD2 (6 bases). This CDR3 spans 16 amino acids. The V gene's germline CDR1 is SGDLS and CDR2 YYNGEE. Between the trimmed V and J ends, which lost 3 bases and 0 bases, there was a span of 13 bases. CDR3 DNA: TGTGCCAGCAGCGGACCACATAGCGGCTCCTACAATGAGCAGTTCTTC. Encoded protein: CASSGPHSGSYNEQFF.

V usage is TRBV7-2 and J usage is TRBJ2-5; 10 bases line up with TRBD1. Germline V lookup: CDR1 SGHTA, CDR2 FQGNSA. The CDR3 totals 14 residues. The J segment lost 4 bases and the V segment lost 3 bases, leaving 2 bases of the junction unmatched. The DNA for the CDR3 is TGTGCCAGCAGCTTGGACAGGGGGGGAGAGACCCAGTACTTC. As protein: CASSLDRGGETQYF.

This rearrangement joins TRBV18 to TRBJ1-5; no firm D call. Trimming stripped 4 bases from V and 1 base from J, with 5 bases between. The CDR3 spans 13 residues. Germline CDR1 reads KGHSH; CDR2 reads LQKENI. The CDR3 spells CASSRVSNQPQHF. CDR3 DNA: TGTGCCAGCTCACGGGTGAGCAATCAGCCCCAGCATTTT.

This chain joins TRBV9 and TRBJ2-3; TRBD2 matches at 16 bases. V lost 4 bases, J lost 3 bases, and 2 bases stayed unmatched. The germline CDR1 and CDR2 sequences are SGDLS and YYNGEE. The CDR3 loop spans 16 amino acids. CDR3 sequence (DNA): TGTGCCAGCAGCCAGGGACTAGCGGGAGGGACAGATACGCAGTATTTT. Amino acids: CASSQGLAGGTDTQYF.

This clone showed up just once. This chain connects TRBV5-1 to TRBJ2-5; possible D gene TRBD1, 5 bases. V was pared by 0 bases and J by 3 bases, with 9 bases between. The CDR3 consists of 14 residues. CDR1 and CDR2 (germline): SGHRS, YFSETQ. In DNA form, the CDR3 reads TGCGCCAGCAGCTTGGTGGCAGGGAAAGAGACCCAGTACTTC. Residues: CASSLVAGKETQYF.

The chain uses TRBV7-3 and TRBJ2-1; D may correspond to TRBD1 or TRBD2 (6 bases each). The CDR3 contains 15 residues. The ends were cut back, 5 bases at V and 8 bases at J, with 19 bases in the middle. CDR1 and CDR2 from the germline V gene are SGHTA and FQGTGA. CDR3 protein: CASSLNRVGGYEQFF. DNA for the CDR3: TGTGCCAGCAGCCTCAACAGGGTAGGAGGGTATGAGCAGTTCTTC.

This clone has more than one count but fewer than ten. V gene TRBV19 combines with J gene TRBJ1-2; no firm D call. Trimming took 3 bases from V and 11 from J, leaving 13 bases between them. This CDR3 contains 12 residues. The germline CDR1 and CDR2 sequences are LNHDA and SQIVND (reference sequence). The CDR3 DNA sequence: TGTGCCAGTAGTATTCTCGGCAGGTCTTACACCTTC. Its protein product is CASSILGRSYTF.

The chain combines TRBV21-1 with TRBJ1-2. TRBV21-1 is assigned pseudogene status. The CDR3 runs to 15 residues. CDR3 residues: CASSNWDPCHYGYTF. The CDR3 DNA follows: TGTGCCAGCAGCAACTGGGATCCTTGTCACTATGGCTACACCTTC.

The V and J genes are TRBV10-3 and TRBJ2-7, with D perhaps TRBD1 (6 bases). CDR1 ENHRY and CDR2 SYGVKD come from the germline V gene. This CDR3 spans 17 amino acids. V lost 6 bases to trimming and J lost 0 bases, with 21 bases between them. CDR3: CAISDTGTPTGSYEQYF. CDR3 sequence (DNA): TGTGCCATCAGCGATACCGGGACACCGACCGGCTCCTACGAGCAGTACTTC.

V gene TRBV14 combines with J gene TRBJ2-5; the D gene could be TRBD1 or TRBD2 (6 bases each). The CDR3 contains 14 residues. Trimming took 0 bases from V and 5 from J, leaving 10 bases between them. Looked up from germline, CDR1 is SGHDN and CDR2 is FVKESK. The CDR3: CASSQDPGAETQYF. The DNA of the CDR3 is TGTGCCAGCAGCCAAGATCCGGGGGCGGAGACCCAGTACTTC.

This clone showed up just once. In DNA, the CDR3 is TGCGCCAGCAGCCAAGGAGGCCCCCGCCAGGGGCCAGAGACCCAGTACTTC. This translates into CASSQGGPRQGPETQYF. The chain links TRBV4-1 to TRBJ2-5; tentatively, D is TRBD1 (6 bases). This CDR3 region has 17 residues. Germline lookup yields CDR1 MGHRA and CDR2 YSYEKL. Trimming shortened V by 1 base and J by 4 bases, and 19 bases separated the two germline ends.

This sequence joins TRBV4-1 and TRBJ2-7; perhaps TRBD2 as D (7 bases). This CDR3 has 15 residues. Trimming removed 0 bases at V and 2 bases at J, with 11 bases between. Germline-derived CDR1 and CDR2 are MGHRA and YSYEKL. Written as DNA, the CDR3 is TGCGCCAGCAGCCAAGATCCGGGGGGCCCCTACGAGCAGTACTTC. Translated: CASSQDPGGPYEQYF.